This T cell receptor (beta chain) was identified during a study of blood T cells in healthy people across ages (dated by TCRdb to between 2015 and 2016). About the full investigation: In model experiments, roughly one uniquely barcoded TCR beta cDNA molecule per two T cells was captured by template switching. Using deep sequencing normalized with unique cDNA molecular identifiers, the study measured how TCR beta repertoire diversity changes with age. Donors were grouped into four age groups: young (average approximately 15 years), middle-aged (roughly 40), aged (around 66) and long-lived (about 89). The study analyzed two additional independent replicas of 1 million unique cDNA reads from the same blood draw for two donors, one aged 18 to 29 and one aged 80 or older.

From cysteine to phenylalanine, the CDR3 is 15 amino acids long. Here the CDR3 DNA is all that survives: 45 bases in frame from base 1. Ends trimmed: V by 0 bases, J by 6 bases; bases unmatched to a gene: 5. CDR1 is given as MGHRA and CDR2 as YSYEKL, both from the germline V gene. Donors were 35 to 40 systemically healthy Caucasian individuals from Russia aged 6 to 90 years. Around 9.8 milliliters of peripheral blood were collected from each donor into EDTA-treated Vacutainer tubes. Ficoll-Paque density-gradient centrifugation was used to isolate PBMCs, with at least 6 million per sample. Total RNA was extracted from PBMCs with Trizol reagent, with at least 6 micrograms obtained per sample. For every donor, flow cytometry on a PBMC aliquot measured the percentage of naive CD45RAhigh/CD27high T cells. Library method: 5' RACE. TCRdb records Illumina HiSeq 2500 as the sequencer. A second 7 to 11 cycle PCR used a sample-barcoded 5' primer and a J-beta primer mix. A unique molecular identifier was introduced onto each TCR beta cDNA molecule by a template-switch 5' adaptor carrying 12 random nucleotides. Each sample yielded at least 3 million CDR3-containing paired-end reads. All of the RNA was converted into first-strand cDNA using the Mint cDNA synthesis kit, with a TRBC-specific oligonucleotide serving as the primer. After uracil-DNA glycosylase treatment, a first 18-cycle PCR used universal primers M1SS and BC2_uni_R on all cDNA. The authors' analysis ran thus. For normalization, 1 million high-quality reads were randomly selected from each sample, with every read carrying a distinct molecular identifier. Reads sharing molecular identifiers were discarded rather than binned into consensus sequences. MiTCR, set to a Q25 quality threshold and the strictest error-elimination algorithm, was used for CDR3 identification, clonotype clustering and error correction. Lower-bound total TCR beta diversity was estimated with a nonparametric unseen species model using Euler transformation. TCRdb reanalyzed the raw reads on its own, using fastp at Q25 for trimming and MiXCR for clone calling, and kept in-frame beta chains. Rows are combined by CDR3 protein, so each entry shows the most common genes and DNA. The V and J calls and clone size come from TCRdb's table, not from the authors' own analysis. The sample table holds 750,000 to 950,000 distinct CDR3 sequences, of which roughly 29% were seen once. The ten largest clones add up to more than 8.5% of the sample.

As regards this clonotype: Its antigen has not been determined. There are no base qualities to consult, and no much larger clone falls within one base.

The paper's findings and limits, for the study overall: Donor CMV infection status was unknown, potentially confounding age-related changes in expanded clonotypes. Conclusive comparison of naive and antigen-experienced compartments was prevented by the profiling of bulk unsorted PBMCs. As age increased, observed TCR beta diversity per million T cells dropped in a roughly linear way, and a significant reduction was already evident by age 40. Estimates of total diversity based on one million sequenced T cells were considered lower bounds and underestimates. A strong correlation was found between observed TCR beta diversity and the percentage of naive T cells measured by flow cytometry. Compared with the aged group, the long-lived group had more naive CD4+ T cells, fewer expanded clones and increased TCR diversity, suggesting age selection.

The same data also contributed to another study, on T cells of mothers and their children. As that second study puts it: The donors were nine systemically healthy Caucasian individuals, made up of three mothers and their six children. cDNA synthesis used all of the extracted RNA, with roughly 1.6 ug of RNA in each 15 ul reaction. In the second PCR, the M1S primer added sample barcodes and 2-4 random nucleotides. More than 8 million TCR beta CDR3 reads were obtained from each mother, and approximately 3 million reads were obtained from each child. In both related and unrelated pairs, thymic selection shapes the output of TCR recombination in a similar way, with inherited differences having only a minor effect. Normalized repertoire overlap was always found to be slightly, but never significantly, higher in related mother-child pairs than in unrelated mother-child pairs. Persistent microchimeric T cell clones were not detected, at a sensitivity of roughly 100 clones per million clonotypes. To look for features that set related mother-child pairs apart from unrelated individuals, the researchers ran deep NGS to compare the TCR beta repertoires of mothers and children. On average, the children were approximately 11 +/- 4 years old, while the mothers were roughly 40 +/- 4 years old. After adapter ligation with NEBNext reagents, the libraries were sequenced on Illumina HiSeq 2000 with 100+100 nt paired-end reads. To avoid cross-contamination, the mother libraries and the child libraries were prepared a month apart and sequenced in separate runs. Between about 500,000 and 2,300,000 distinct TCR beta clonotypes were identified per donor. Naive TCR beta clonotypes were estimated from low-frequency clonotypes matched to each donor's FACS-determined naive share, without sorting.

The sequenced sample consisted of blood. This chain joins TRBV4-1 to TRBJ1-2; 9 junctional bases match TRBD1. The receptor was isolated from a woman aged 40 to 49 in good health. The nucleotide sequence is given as TGCGCCAGCAGCCAAGATAACAGGGGGCTCAATGGCTACACCTTC. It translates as CASSQDNRGLNGYTF.